The source of this T cell receptor (beta chain) is a study of identifying expanded T cells in peripheral blood. The CDR3 spans 15 residues. V dropped 0 bases and J dropped 4 bases, with 11 bases sitting between them. Per germline, CDR1 WNHNN and CDR2 SYGVQD (reference sequence). Overall study findings and caveats: Over two and four weeks, about 16 and 20 clones changed, versus around 1.3 between replicates. Across healthy donors, higher total template counts meant significantly greater approximately two-week count variance.

Healthy donors had no documented immune events, such as infections, while sampled. With regard to this clone: The antigen is unknown.

The data were produced by immunoSEQ multiplex PCR, yet TCRdb's version contains in-frame clones alone and is incomplete. The data hold approximately 58,000 clones, with over 75% observed a single time. Sequencing was performed on blood. The TCR originated in a person aged 18 to 75 in good health. V is TRBV10-1 and J is TRBJ2-3, with D possibly TRBD1 on 5 matching bases. In DNA, the CDR3 is TGCGCCAGCAGTGAGTCAGGGGTCATGGCAGATACGCAGTATTTT. Protein: CASSESGVMADTQYF.